The 17 T cell receptor beta chains below all came from one sample that was sequenced in a study of T cells in tuberculosis. Generated by immunoSEQ multiplex PCR, the TCRdb table keeps only in-frame clones and is missing some. The sample holds tens of thousands of clones, about 92% seen once. Time point: new active TB diagnosis, blood taken before or within 7 days of starting treatment. The sample consisted of PBMCs, taken at tuberculosis diagnosis. All receptors derive from an adult with tuberculosis. Some clones in this sample may be carry-over from other donors' samples.

The chain links TRBV5-1 to TRBJ2-6; unclear D gene. Germline CDR1 SGHRS, CDR2 YFSETQ. There are 16 residues in the CDR3. The V and J ends lost 2 bases and 0 bases respectively, with 9 bases between them. The CDR3 spells CASSFPQASGANVLTF. In DNA, the CDR3 is TGCGCCAGCAGCTTCCCCCAAGCCTCTGGGGCCAACGTCCTGACTTTC.

The chain links TRBV5-6 to TRBJ2-3, with D tentatively TRBD2 (6 bases). The germline gives CDR1 SGHDT, CDR2 YYEEEE. The CDR3 is 14 residues long. The germline V and J ends were trimmed by 1 base and 2 bases, with 8 bases remaining between them. The CDR3 DNA follows: TGTGCCAGCAGCTTGCCGGGGGTCACAGATACGCAGTATTTT. Translated, it gives CASSLPGVTDTQYF.

This clone showed up just once. The chain uses TRBV18 and TRBJ1-1; the match to TRBD1 covers 9 bases. After removal of 4 bases from V and 5 bases from J, the junction contained 2 bases not matched to a gene. The CDR3 has 13 amino acids. Germline CDR1 KGHSH, CDR2 LQKENI. The CDR3 nucleotides are TGTGCCAGCTCACTAGGACAGGGGACTGAAGCTTTCTTT. Its protein product is CASSLGQGTEAFF. Full variable domain (outside the CDR3, taken from reference TRBV18 and TRBJ1-1): NAGVMQNPRHLVRRRGQEARLRCSPMKGHSHVYWYRQLPEEGLKFMVYLQKENIIDESGMPKERFSAEFPKEGPSILRIQQVVRGDSAAYFCASSLGQGTEAFFGQGTRLTVV.

The V and J genes are TRBV7-3 and TRBJ2-1, with 9 bases aligning to TRBD2. The germline V gene has CDR1 SGHTA and CDR2 FQGTGA. Losses at the gene ends were 2 bases for V and 5 bases for J; bases not matched to a gene: 10. The CDR3 spans 17 residues. In nucleotides, the CDR3 is TGTGCCAGCAGCTTAGGTTCTAGCGGGGTGTTTAACAATGAGCAGTTCTTC. Translating gives CASSLGSSGVFNNEQFF.

The J gene is TRBJ1-1, the V gene TRBV5-1; the D is unclear. This CDR3 is 15 amino acids long. V was trimmed by 0 bases and J by 1 base, leaving 10 bases between them. CDR1 and CDR2 (germline): SGHRS, YFSETQ. CDR3 bases: TGCGCCAGCAGCTTGGATGGAGCAGAGAACACTGAAGCTTTCTTT. Translated: CASSLDGAENTEAFF.

V and J are TRBV5-6 and TRBJ1-6, with TRBD1 matching over 7 bases. The CDR3 is 16 residues long. J lost 5 bases, V lost 0 bases, and 5 bases had no gene match. Germline loops: CDR1 SGHDT, CDR2 YYEEEE. The CDR3 sequence is CASSLAAGTDNSPLHF. The CDR3 coding sequence is TGTGCCAGCAGCTTGGCCGCCGGGACAGATAATTCACCCCTCCACTTT.

V usage is TRBV15 and J usage is TRBJ1-5, with unresolved D. CDR1 and CDR2 from the germline V gene are LNHNV and YYDKDF (reference sequence). V lost 6 bases, J lost 2 bases, and 14 bases lay in between. CDR3 size: 15 residues. This CDR3 is CATSNTRLGNQPQHF. The CDR3 DNA follows: TGTGCCACCAGTAATACACGTTTGGGCAATCAGCCCCAGCATTTT.

The rearrangement joins TRBV6-5 to TRBJ1-2, with TRBD1 matching over 7 bases. The CDR3 is made up of 15 amino acids. Germline CDR1 and CDR2: MNHEY and SVGAGI. V trimming: 2 bases; J trimming: 2 bases; junction bases outside the gene matches: 5. The chain's CDR3 is CASSYTPTGNYGYTF. CDR3 in DNA: TGTGCCAGCAGTTACACCCCGACAGGGAACTATGGCTACACCTTC.

The chain carries TRBV19 and TRBJ1-6, with 7 bases fitting TRBD1. V lost 5 bases and J lost 7; bases outside the gene matches: 14. The germline CDR1 and CDR2 sequences are LNHDA and SQIVND (reference sequence). The CDR3 runs 17 residues. The CDR3 bases are TGTGCCAGTAGTGGGCGACAGGGAACATTTGGGAATTCACCCCTCCACTTT. It specifies CASSGRQGTFGNSPLHF.

The gene calls are TRBV19 and TRBJ2-3; TRBD1 might be the D (6 bases). The V end lost 2 bases, the J end lost 4 bases, and 13 bases lay between the germline ends. CDR1 and CDR2 from the germline V gene are LNHDA and SQIVND (reference sequence). This CDR3 has 15 amino acids. Here the CDR3 reads CASSILAQGSDTQYF. The DNA for the CDR3 is TGTGCCAGTAGTATACTAGCACAGGGTTCAGATACGCAGTATTTT.

This clone was observed once. This sequence joins TRBV10-2 and TRBJ1-1, with D possibly matching TRBD1 (6 bases). The CDR3 contains 15 residues. Deletions cut 3 bases from V and 6 bases from J, with 17 bases between. CDR1 WSHSY and CDR2 SAAADI come from the germline V gene. Written as DNA, the CDR3 is TGCGCCAGCAGTGATGGTACAGGGATCAGCCCTGAAGCTTTCTTT. Amino acid sequence: CASSDGTGISPEAFF.

The V gene is TRBV19, the J gene TRBJ1-4, with D uncertain. V gave up 2 bases and J gave up 1 base, with 8 bases separating them. CDR3 length: 15 amino acids. CDR1 LNHDA and CDR2 SQIVND come from the germline V gene (reference sequence). This CDR3 is CASSISAQTNEKLFF. Written as DNA, the CDR3 is TGTGCCAGTAGTATAAGTGCGCAAACTAATGAAAAACTGTTTTTT.

The chain has TRBV19 and TRBJ2-3; D is perhaps TRBD2 (6 bases). V lost 3 bases and J 5 bases, leaving 9 bases between the germline ends. This CDR3 contains 13 residues. CDR1 LNHDA and CDR2 SQIVND come from the germline V gene (reference sequence). CDR3 coding DNA: TGTGCCAGTAGTATCCTAGCGCGAGATACGCAGTATTTT. Residues: CASSILARDTQYF.

The rearrangement uses TRBV6-1 and TRBJ1-3, with 10 bases matching TRBD1. V gave up 3 bases and J gave up 7 bases; unmatched junction bases: 9. The CDR3 is 16 amino acids. From germline, CDR1 is MNHNS and CDR2 SASEGT. CDR3 sequence: CASSERSGTGVNTIYF. As DNA, the CDR3 is TGTGCCAGCAGTGAGCGGTCGGGGACAGGGGTTAACACCATATATTTT.

The gene calls are TRBV29-1 and TRBJ2-2; D unclear. This CDR3 region has 13 residues. Germline V lookup: CDR1 SQVTM, CDR2 ANQGSEA. V was clipped by 0 bases and J by 5 bases, with 7 bases between them. The CDR3 loop is CSVEDRVTGELFF. CDR3 DNA: TGCAGCGTTGAAGATCGAGTTACCGGGGAGCTGTTTTTT.

The V gene is TRBV6-1, the J gene TRBJ1-5; 9 bases fit TRBD1. The CDR3 length is 14 residues. V shed 4 bases and J 6 bases; nucleotides not matched to a gene: 4. Germline CDR1 reads MNHNS; CDR2 reads SASEGT. The CDR3 here is CASSGGQGGQPQHF. The CDR3 region has the DNA TGTGCCAGCAGTGGGGGACAGGGCGGTCAGCCCCAGCATTTT.

Concerning this clone: A junction boundary mismatches the germline segment, possibly from a read error. The V and J genes are TRBV6-6 and TRBJ2-2, with 7 nucleotides matching TRBD1. In germline, CDR1 is MNHNY, CDR2 SVGAGI (reference sequence). This CDR3 spans 15 amino acids. The CDR3 loop is CASGQEGAKTGELFF. CDR3 sequence (DNA): TGTGCCAGCGGTCAAGAGGGGGCGAAAACCGGGGAGCTGTTTTTT.